This T cell receptor (beta chain) stems from a study of graft-versus-host responses after intestinal transplantation. Whole-study results and caveats: Early post-transplant HvG declines tracked with peak circulating GvH clone levels.

CDR1 and CDR2 from the germline V gene are SGHNT and YENEEA. J gave up 5 bases and V 2 bases, and 6 bases lay outside the gene matches. The CDR3 length is 16 residues. Libraries were prepared by immunoSEQ multiplex PCR; TCRdb keeps only in-frame clonotypes and omits some of them. Found here are about 120,000 clones, about 93% of them singletons; the top ten hold more than 0.1%. On this clone itself: The antigen is unknown.

Source: unstimulated CD4+ T cells sorted from spleen or lymph node cells, taken before intestinal transplant. The chain has TRBV11-3 and TRBJ2-2, with 9 bases lining up with TRBD1. This clonotype was sampled from a human donor who received an intestinal transplant. DNA for the CDR3: TGTGCCAGCAGCTTAATGGGACAGGGAATAACCGGGGAGCTGTTTTTT. Protein sequence: CASSLMGQGITGELFF.